This record concerns one T cell receptor beta chain sequence. This clone showed up just a few times. The clone's antigen remains unknown. No base-level quality is on record; no much larger clone is a single base apart. All of the isolated RNA was reverse transcribed with the High Capacity cDNA Reverse Transcription Kit, so expressed TCRB transcripts were sequenced. Naive, central memory and regulatory T cell samples underwent deep immunoSEQ sequencing, averaging approximately 3.3 million total reads per sample. Sorted cells were lysed in RLT buffer, and RNA was extracted using DNase-treated RNeasy Micro or Mini kits according to cell number. To prevent cross-contamination, every cell subset was processed on its own, while patient and healthy donor samples were processed together. TCRB sequences were amplified from cDNA with the immunoSEQ multiplex PCR, producing 87-bp fragments spanning the CDR3 region. Amplicons were sequenced on the Illumina HiSeq platform. From the authors' description of their analysis: PCR bias was computationally corrected using synthetic template baselines, reads within Hamming distance 2 were collapsed, and singletons that could not be merged were discarded. Reads were aligned to IMGT to assign V, D and J genes, CDR3 length, and insertions or deletions at six rearrangement sites. Clonotype counts were normalized to sorted cell number within each subset before computing true diversity and Gini coefficients with the tcR R package. Repertoire sharing was quantified using the overlap coefficient calculated on TCRB nucleotide sequences. Out-of-frame TCRB sequences from naive cells were analyzed to stand in for the pre-selection repertoire. TCRdb holds this immuneACCESS table with in-frame rearrangements only. Some clones are missing; in checked studies, unresolved V genes explain under half, and the rest has no known cause. V, J and clone size reflect that table, while D and trimming were determined from the DNA. The sample table lists under 950,000 clones, roughly 15% of them with a count of one. The top ten clones comprise 0.023% of the sample.

The sample originates from a study of beta chain features in type 1 diabetes (dated by TCRdb to the late 2010s). Regarding the study in general: Mean age, gender distribution, total cell number and subset yield were not different between patients and healthy donors. A total of 90 million to 120 million sorted cells were examined across all samples, and a strong correlation was observed between cell number per subset and RNA yield. The study compared TCRB repertoires of sorted circulating CD4+ T cell subsets between recently diagnosed type 1 diabetes patients and matched healthy donors. Regulatory and stem cell-like memory subsets were obtained from only 8 patients and about eight healthy donors, while naive and central memory subsets were obtained from all 28 donors. General conclusions and limits of the study: PCR may preferentially amplify shorter templates, but because patient and control samples were amplified and corrected together, any resulting skew would affect both groups equally. In all four CD4+ subsets, TCRB CDR3 length was moderately but significantly shorter in type 1 diabetes patients. Because the HLA sub-analyses included only small numbers of individuals, any influence of HLA type on TCRB rearrangement was left unresolved. Naive, central memory and regulatory TCRB repertoires appeared to be more alike among patients than among healthy donors. Because cDNA was sequenced instead of genomic DNA, activated cells with high expression could be over-represented, although the groups did not differ in activation or CD3 levels. At VDJ recombination sites, type 1 diabetes patients had fewer insertions and more deleted nucleotides, which implies abnormalities in thymic rearrangement.

A single peripheral blood draw of approximately 120 mL on average was collected from each donor into heparinised tubes. A BD FACSAria II and a panel including CD45RO, CCR7, CD25, CD127, CD95 and CD27 were used to sort naive, central memory, regulatory and stem cell-like memory CD4+ T cells. A purity above 98% was achieved for all sorted populations. Right away, PBMCs were isolated by Lymphoprep density gradient centrifugation and were stained directly, with no culture step. To minimize batch effects, samples were stained and sorted in pairs, one healthy donor with one patient per experiment. The germline V gene (reference sequence) yields SGHNT for CDR1 and YYREEE for CDR2. From cysteine to phenylalanine, the CDR3 is 16 amino acids long. Only CDR3 DNA is held: 48 bases, read in frame from base 1. From V the trimming removes 9 bases and from J it removes 4 bases, while the gene matches leave 14 bases of the junction unaccounted for.

The TCR comes from a woman between 18 and 30 years old in good health. The chain joins TRBV5-4 to TRBJ2-3; TRBD1 agrees with 10 junctional bases. The source material was naive CD4+ T cells from blood. In the paper's terms, the cell subset or site label means: true naive CD4+ T cells. The nucleotide sequence is TGTGCCATCGCGACAGGGGGCGGTTTCCGGGCAGATACGCAGTATTTT. Protein translation: CAIATGGGFRADTQYF. The entire variable domain, with the stretches around the CDR3 drawn from the reference TRBV5-4 and TRBJ2-3 proteins, is ETGVTQSPTHLIKTRGQQVTLRCSSQSGHNTVSWYQQALGQGPQFIFQYYREEENGRGNFPPRFSGLQFPNYSSELNVNALELDDSALYLCAIATGGGFRADTQYFGPGTRLTVL.